Below, 23 T cell receptor beta chains from the same sample are listed, as sequenced in a study of STAT5B mutations in CD4+ large granular lymphocyte leukemia. Repertoires were generated with immunoSEQ multiplex PCR, while TCRdb's copy carries only in-frame clones and drops some. The repertoire has under 40,000 clones, approximately 71% of them found once; the top ten carry 0.4% to 0.45%. Material for sequencing was CD4+ T cells from blood buffy coats. Receptors were obtained from a human donor in good health.

The genes are TRBV7-2 and TRBJ1-2, with 10 bases that match TRBD1. This CDR3 spans 18 amino acids. Germline-derived CDR1 and CDR2 are SGHTA and FQGNSA. V shed 4 bases and J 2 bases; nucleotides not matched to a gene: 13. This CDR3 is CASSSPRDRGSRNYGYTF. CDR3 DNA sequence: TGTGCCAGCAGCTCACCCCGGGACAGGGGTTCGAGAAACTATGGCTACACCTTC.

This chain's CDR3 is CASNLAGGPRTDTQYF. As DNA, the CDR3 is TGTGCCAGCAACCTAGCGGGGGGGCCGAGAACAGATACGCAGTATTTT. The chain carries TRBV9 and TRBJ2-3; TRBD2 aligns across 12 bases. Germline V gene data show CDR1 as SGDLS and CDR2 as YYNGEE. J gave up 3 bases and V 6 bases, and 8 bases lay outside the gene matches. The CDR3 extends over 16 amino acids. The whole variable domain, filled in from reference TRBV9 and TRBJ2-3, reads DSGVTQTPKHLITATGQRVTLRCSPRSGDLSVYWYQQSLDQGLQFLIQYYNGEERAKGNILERFSAQQFPDLHSELNLSSLELGDSALYFCASNLAGGPRTDTQYFGPGTRLTVL.

This chain links TRBV12-5 with TRBJ2-5; D remains ambiguous. The CDR3 is 15 residues long. Germline V gene sequence: CDR1 LGHNT, CDR2 FRNRAP. The V gene lost 2 bases and the J gene lost 4 bases, with 14 bases spanning the gap. The CDR3 coding sequence is TGTGCTAGTGGTTTGATGGTAGGGCCATCAGAGACCCAGTACTTC. It is translated as CASGLMVGPSETQYF. Using reference TRBV12-5 and TRBJ2-5 for the parts outside the CDR3, the full variable domain is DARVTQTPRHKVTEMGQEVTMRCQPILGHNTVFWYRQTMMQGLELLAYFRNRAPLDDSGMPKDRFSAEMPDATLATLKIQPSEPRDSAVYFCASGLMVGPSETQYFGPGTRLLVL.

The chain joins TRBV9 to TRBJ1-1; tentative D call: TRBD1 (6 bases). The germline CDR1 and CDR2 sequences are SGDLS and YYNGEE. V was clipped by 4 bases and J by 3 bases, with 19 bases between them. This CDR3 has 16 residues. The CDR3 sequence: CASSPWGGRADTEAFF. CDR3 nucleotide sequence: TGTGCCAGCAGCCCGTGGGGGGGCCGGGCCGACACTGAAGCTTTCTTT.

CDR3: CASKLSRVSREQYF. The CDR3 coding sequence is TGTGCCAGCAAGCTTTCAAGGGTTAGTCGCGAGCAGTACTTC. The V gene is TRBV28, the J gene TRBJ2-7; D remains unclear. This CDR3 is built from 14 residues. Trimming left V 7 bases short and J 6 bases short, with 19 bases between. CDR1 MDHEN and CDR2 SYDVKM come from the germline V gene.

The chain couples TRBV4-1 to TRBJ2-7, with a tentative D call TRBD2 (5 bases). Between the trimmed V and J ends, which lost 1 base and 1 base, there was a span of 8 bases. This CDR3 region has 14 residues. CDR1 is MGHRA, CDR2 YSYEKL, per germline. This CDR3 reads CASSQAEVSYEQYF. DNA of the CDR3: TGCGCCAGCAGCCAAGCGGAGGTATCCTACGAGCAGTACTTC.

The chain is built from TRBV6-6 and TRBJ2-7; TRBD2 might be the D (5 bases). Trimming shortened V by 7 bases and J by 0 bases, and 10 bases separated the two germline ends. This CDR3 comprises 13 residues. The germline gives CDR1 MNHNY, CDR2 SVGAGI (reference sequence). For the CDR3, the DNA is TGTGCCAGCACCCTAGACTACTCCTACGAGCAGTACTTC. It yields the protein CASTLDYSYEQYF.

V is TRBV28 and J is TRBJ1-1; unclear D gene. CDR3 length equals 14 residues. V lost 3 bases and J 1 base, leaving 9 bases between the germline ends. From germline, CDR1 is MDHEN and CDR2 SYDVKM. The CDR3 nucleotides read TGTGCCAGCAGTTTTAAACAGAGGAACACTGAAGCTTTCTTT. As protein: CASSFKQRNTEAFF.

This clone came up once. CDR3 residues: CASSTGGYNEQFF. DNA for the CDR3: TGTGCCAGCTCAACAGGGGGCTACAATGAGCAGTTCTTC. This sequence joins TRBV18 and TRBJ2-1; 8 nucleotides agree with TRBD1. Germline V CDR1 and CDR2: KGHSH, LQKENI. The CDR3 spans 13 residues. Unmatched junction bases numbered 0, after V lost 5 bases and J lost 3 bases.

This clone was found a few times. The chain employs TRBV2 and TRBJ1-6; no clear D gene. The CDR3 extends over 11 amino acids. The germline V gene has CDR1 SNHLY and CDR2 FYNNEI. Trimming took 6 bases from V and 5 from J, leaving 2 bases between them. The CDR3 region has the DNA TGTGCCAGCAGAGATAATTCACCCCTCCACTTT. Protein sequence: CASRDNSPLHF. The variable domain in full, with the rest retrieved from reference TRBV2 and TRBJ1-6, is EPEVTQTPSHQVTQMGQEVILRCVPISNHLYFYWYRQILGQKVEFLVSFYNNEISEKSEIFDDQFSVERPDGSNFTLKIRSTKLEDSAMYFCASRDNSPLHFGNGTRLTVT.

The rearrangement joins TRBV19 to TRBJ1-1; D unclear. This CDR3 has 14 amino acids. Germline V CDR1 and CDR2: LNHDA, SQIVND (reference sequence). V gave up 0 bases and J gave up 4 bases, with 9 bases separating them. The CDR3 nucleotides read TGTGCCAGTAGTATAGAGGGAGTAGGCACTGAAGCTTTCTTT. Translation: CASSIEGVGTEAFF.

The gene calls are TRBV5-6 and TRBJ1-3; perhaps TRBD1 as D (5 bases). The CDR3 covers 16 residues. The germline V gene has CDR1 SGHDT and CDR2 YYEEEE. V was trimmed by 0 bases and J by 0 bases, leaving 10 bases between them. The CDR3 sequence: CASSLDRRISGNTIYF. DNA for the CDR3: TGTGCCAGCAGCTTGGACAGGCGCATCTCTGGAAACACCATATATTTT.

This sequence joins TRBV28 and TRBJ1-3; no firm D call. CDR3 size: 17 residues. Looked up from germline, CDR1 is MDHEN and CDR2 is SYDVKM. V was shortened by 3 bases and J by 2 bases, with 17 bases between the two germline ends. CDR3 protein: CASSFPAAYGAGNTIYF. The CDR3 nucleotides read TGTGCCAGCAGTTTCCCCGCAGCGTATGGTGCTGGAAACACCATATATTTT.

This clone was recorded once. This chain connects TRBV28 to TRBJ2-1; D is tentatively TRBD1 or TRBD2 (7 bases each). The ends were cut back, 5 bases at V and 10 bases at J, with 15 bases in the middle. The CDR3 runs to 13 residues. Germline V gene data show CDR1 as MDHEN and CDR2 as SYDVKM. The CDR3 reads CASSEQGRGEQFF. The DNA for the CDR3 is TGTGCCAGCAGTGAACAGGGGAGGGGAGAGCAGTTCTTC.

In its sample, this clone was seen a few times. The V gene is TRBV27, the J gene TRBJ1-5; the D is unclear. Trimming left V 0 bases short and J 0 bases short, with 6 bases between. The CDR3 is made up of 15 amino acids. CDR1 is MNHEY and CDR2 is SMNVEV in the germline V gene (reference sequence). The CDR3 spells CASSLSPYSNQPQHF. In nucleotides, the CDR3 is TGTGCCAGCAGTTTATCTCCCTATAGCAATCAGCCCCAGCATTTT.

The gene calls are TRBV27 and TRBJ1-3; D is possibly TRBD1 (6 bases). The CDR3 spans 14 residues. Trimming took 3 bases from V and 4 from J, leaving 10 bases between them. Germline V gene lookup returns CDR1 MNHEY and CDR2 SMNVEV (reference sequence). This chain's CDR3 is CASSFTGHGNTIYF. The CDR3 DNA reads TGTGCCAGCAGTTTCACGGGACACGGAAACACCATATATTTT.

The chain couples TRBV7-9 to TRBJ1-3; D call uncertain. From germline, CDR1 is SEHNR and CDR2 FQNEAQ (reference sequence). V dropped 3 bases and J dropped 0 bases, with 15 bases sitting between them. The CDR3 contains 17 residues. The CDR3 region has the DNA TGTGCCAGCAGCTTTGTTAAGGGCCTCATCTCTGGAAACACCATATATTTT. This codes for CASSFVKGLISGNTIYF.

The J gene is TRBJ1-1, the V gene TRBV5-4, with TRBD1 as a possible D gene (5 bases). This CDR3 is built from 13 residues. Trimming removed 0 bases at V and 5 bases at J, with 8 bases between. Looked up from germline, CDR1 is SGHNT and CDR2 is YYREEE (reference sequence). The DNA of the CDR3 is TGTGCCAGCAGCTTGGCAGGGAGGACTGAAGCTTTCTTT. Translation gives CASSLAGRTEAFF.

This chain joins TRBV19 and TRBJ1-4; D ambiguous. Germline V gene sequence: CDR1 LNHDA, CDR2 SQIVND (reference sequence). The germline V and J ends were trimmed by 5 bases and 11 bases, with 18 bases remaining between them. CDR3 length equals 14 residues. CDR3: CASSPDWKERKLFF. The CDR3 DNA is TGTGCCAGTAGTCCGGACTGGAAGGAACGGAAACTGTTTTTT.

The chain has TRBV5-1 and TRBJ2-7, with D unclear. Germline CDR1 SGHRS, CDR2 YFSETQ. V was clipped by 4 bases and J by 3 bases, with 11 bases between them. CDR3 length: 13 amino acids. CDR3 residues: CASSTDLVYEQYF. The CDR3 DNA is TGCGCCAGCAGCACCGACCTGGTCTACGAGCAGTACTTC.

CDR3 DNA: TGCGCCAGCAGCCAAACTAACCAAGTTACGCAGTATTTT. This translates into CASSQTNQVTQYF. The chain carries TRBV5-1 and TRBJ2-3; D not resolved. V was cut by 4 bases and J by 8 bases, with 14 bases left in between. Germline lookup yields CDR1 SGHRS and CDR2 YFSETQ. The CDR3 is 13 residues long.

This sequence joins TRBV5-4 and TRBJ2-5, with D perhaps TRBD1 (6 bases). The CDR3 totals 16 residues. The V and J ends lost 0 bases and 2 bases respectively, with 14 bases between them. Germline lookup yields CDR1 SGHNT and CDR2 YYREEE (reference sequence). This CDR3 is CASSLETGKLQETQYF. The CDR3 region has the DNA TGTGCCAGCAGCTTGGAGACAGGCAAGTTGCAAGAGACCCAGTACTTC.

The chain is built from TRBV19 and TRBJ1-5; the match to TRBD1 covers 10 bases. Germline CDR1 LNHDA, CDR2 SQIVND (reference sequence). V shed 4 bases, J shed 1 base, and the junction held 10 bases outside the gene matches. The CDR3 sequence is 18 residues long. DNA of the CDR3: TGTGCCAGTAGTACCGGGACAGGGGTCGATGAGAGCAATCAGCCCCAGCATTTT. Translating it yields CASSTGTGVDESNQPQHF. The full variable domain, its missing parts supplied by reference TRBV19 and TRBJ1-5, is DGGITQSPKYLFRKEGQNVTLSCEQNLNHDAMYWYRQDPGQGLRLIYYSQIVNDFQKGDIAEGYSVSREKKESFPLTVTSAQKNPTAFYLCASSTGTGVDESNQPQHFGDGTRLSIL.